This TCR beta chain derives from a study of cytomegalovirus exposure and HLA in healthy donors. This clone was picked up one time. Its antigen is as yet unknown. 60 Vbeta and 13 Jbeta primers were used in PCR. TCRdb's copy holds only in-frame clones and misses some; the assay was immunoSEQ multiplex PCR. The sample carries 100,000 or so clones, about 80% recorded once. The CDR3 length is 21 residues. Germline CDR1 is GTSNPN and CDR2 is SVGIG (reference sequence). J was trimmed by 7 bases and V by 2 bases; bases with no gene match: 24. Findings of the study overall: A missense variant in DCLRE1C was later tied to TCR beta V- and J-gene trimming. The listing of 150 or so TCR beta chains classed them as cytomegalovirus-associated. Data from an earlier analysis indicated that most TCR beta V segments were productive either about 90% or about 30% of the time. Rare TCR sequences predominated, though certain public TCRs were found in many donors.

The sequenced material came from PBMCs. This clonotype was sampled from a man in his fifties in good health and CMV-seropositive. V usage is TRBV30 and J usage is TRBJ2-1; 12 nucleotides align to TRBD2. The CDR3, as DNA: TGTGCCTGGAGTCCACAAACTGGACTAGCGGGACAGGCTCGTCTAAGGAATGAGCAGTTCTTC. Translation gives CAWSPQTGLAGQARLRNEQFF.